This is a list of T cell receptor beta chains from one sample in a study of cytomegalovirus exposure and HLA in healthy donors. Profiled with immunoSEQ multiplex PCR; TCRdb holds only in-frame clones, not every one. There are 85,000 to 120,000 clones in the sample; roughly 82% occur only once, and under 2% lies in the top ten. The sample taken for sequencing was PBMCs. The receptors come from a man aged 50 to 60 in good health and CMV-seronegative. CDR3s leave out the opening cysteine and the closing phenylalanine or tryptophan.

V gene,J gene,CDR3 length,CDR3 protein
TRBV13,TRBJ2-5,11,ASSTGTQETQY
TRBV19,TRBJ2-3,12,ASSSITQPDTQY
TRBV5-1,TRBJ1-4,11,ASHTGVNEKLF
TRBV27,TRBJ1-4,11,ASRKQCNEKLF
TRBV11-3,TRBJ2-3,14,ASSQRTSGGGDTQY
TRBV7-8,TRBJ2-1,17,ASSLGRLAGSRSYNEQF
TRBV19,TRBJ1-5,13,ASSVPGRGNQPQH
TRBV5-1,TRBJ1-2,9,AIPLVYGYT
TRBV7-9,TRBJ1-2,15,ASSLDNPGARNYGYT
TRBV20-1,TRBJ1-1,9,SARGGGEAF
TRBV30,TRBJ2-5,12,AWSVSNSQETQY
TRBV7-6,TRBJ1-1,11,ASRLQGYTEAF
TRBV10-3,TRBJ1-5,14,AISEGRGNSNQPQH
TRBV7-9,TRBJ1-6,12,ASEESGGSSPLH
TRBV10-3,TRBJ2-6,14,ATQTGGASGANVLT
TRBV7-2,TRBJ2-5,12,ASSGGTVQETQY
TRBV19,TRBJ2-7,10,ASSTGTYEQY
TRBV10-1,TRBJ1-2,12,ASSDGLSVVGYT
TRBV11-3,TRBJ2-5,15,ASSNPRDRRTQETQY
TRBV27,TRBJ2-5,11,ASSRTNQETQY
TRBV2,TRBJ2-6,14,ASETGPPSGANVLT
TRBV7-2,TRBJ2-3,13,ASSRGQALADTQY
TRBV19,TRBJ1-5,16,ASTSSRDSDYSNQPQH
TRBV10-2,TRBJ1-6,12,ASTPGQGSSPLH
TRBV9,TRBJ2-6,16,ASSESLWTGTGANVLT
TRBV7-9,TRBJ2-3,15,ASSLGTGGRQVDTQY
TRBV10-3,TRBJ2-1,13,AITPQGAVYNEQF
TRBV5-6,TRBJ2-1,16,ASSSPLAGSSPYNEQF
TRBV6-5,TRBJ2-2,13,ASSRLTVSTGELF
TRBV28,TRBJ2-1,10,ASKSRGNEQF
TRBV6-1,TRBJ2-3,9,ASTSTDTQY
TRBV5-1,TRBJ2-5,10,ASRAGQETQY
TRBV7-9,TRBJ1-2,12,ASSRSDGQYGYT
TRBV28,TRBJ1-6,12,ASSPGTVNSPLH
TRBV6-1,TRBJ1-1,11,ASETVPGTEAF
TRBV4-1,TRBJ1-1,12,ASSQRQGETEAF
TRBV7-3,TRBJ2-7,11,ASSYLPGYEQY
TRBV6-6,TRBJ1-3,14,ASSYNTDNSGNTIY
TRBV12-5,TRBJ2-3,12,ASGAGGREDTQY
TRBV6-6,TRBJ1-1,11,ASNPGGEGEAF
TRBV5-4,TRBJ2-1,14,ASSFGGARTYNEQF
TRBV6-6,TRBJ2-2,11,ASSGANTGELF
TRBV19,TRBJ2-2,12,ASSGTGYTGELF
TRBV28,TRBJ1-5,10,ASSPPDRPQH
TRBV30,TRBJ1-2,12,AWSQGGLNYGYT
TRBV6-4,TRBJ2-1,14,ASSDADRGQHNEQF
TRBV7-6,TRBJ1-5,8,ATRGQPQH
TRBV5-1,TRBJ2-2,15,ASSQQGSSGGTGELF
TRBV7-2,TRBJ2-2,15,ASSLVSGGGKTGELF
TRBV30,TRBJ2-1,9,ASYGRGEQF
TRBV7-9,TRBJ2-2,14,ASSLLGGARTGELF
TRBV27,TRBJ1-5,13,ASSFGTGWDQPQH
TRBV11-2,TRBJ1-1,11,ASSLVTGTEAF
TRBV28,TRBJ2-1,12,ASRRPKGGREQF